Sequencing of this T cell receptor (beta chain) was carried out in a study of human T cells and chemical hapten exposure. The CDR3 is made up of 15 amino acids. Germline-derived CDR1 and CDR2 are SGHDN and FVKESK. Trimming took 4 bases from V and 3 from J, leaving 15 bases between them. Stated time point: patch test 1, 2 weeks after DPC sensitization. The treatment: therapeutic diphenylcyclopropenone sensitization with weekly scalp DPC. TCRdb reprocessed the RACE reads via MiXCR and lists one record per CDR3 protein. Of under 450,000 distinct CDR3 sequences in the sample, more than 4.5% were seen once.

The V and J genes are TRBV14 and TRBJ1-2; weak D call: TRBD1 (5 bases). The sequencing here drew on whole blood, taken in connection with sensitization to the hapten diphenylcyclopropenone (DPC). The clonotype comes from a woman aged 50 to 60 with alopecia areata. Some clones in this sample may be carry-over from other donors' samples. The chain's CDR3 is CASSPPSDRHYGYTF. CDR3 in DNA: TGTGCCAGCAGCCCACCCTCTGACAGACACTATGGCTACACCTTC.